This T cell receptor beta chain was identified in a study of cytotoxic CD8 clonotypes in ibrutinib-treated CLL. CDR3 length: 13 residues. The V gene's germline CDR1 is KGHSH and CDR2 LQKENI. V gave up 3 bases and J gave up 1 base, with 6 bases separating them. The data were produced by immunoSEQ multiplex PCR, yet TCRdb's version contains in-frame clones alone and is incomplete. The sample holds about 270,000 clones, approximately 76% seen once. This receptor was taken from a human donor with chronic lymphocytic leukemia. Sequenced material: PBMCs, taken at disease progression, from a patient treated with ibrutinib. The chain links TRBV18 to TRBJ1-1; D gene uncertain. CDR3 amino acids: CASSPKANTEAFF. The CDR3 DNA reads TGTGCCAGCTCACCGAAGGCGAACACTGAAGCTTTCTTT.